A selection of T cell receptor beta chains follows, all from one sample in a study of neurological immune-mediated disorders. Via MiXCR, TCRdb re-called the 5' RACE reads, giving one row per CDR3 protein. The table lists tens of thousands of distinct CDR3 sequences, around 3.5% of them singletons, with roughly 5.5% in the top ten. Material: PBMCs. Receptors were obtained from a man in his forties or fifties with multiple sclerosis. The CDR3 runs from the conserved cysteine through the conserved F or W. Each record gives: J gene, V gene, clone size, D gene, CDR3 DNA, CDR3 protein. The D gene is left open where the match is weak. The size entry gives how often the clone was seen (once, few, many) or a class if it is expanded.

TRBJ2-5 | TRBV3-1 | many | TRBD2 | TGTGCCAGCAGTCCTAGCGGCCGAGAAGAGACCCAGTACTTC | CASSPSGREETQYF
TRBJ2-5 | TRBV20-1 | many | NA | TGCAGTGCTGGCGAAGAGACCCAGTACTTC | CSAGEETQYF
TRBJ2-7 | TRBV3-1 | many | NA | TGTGCCAGCAGCCGACAGGCCCTCGAGCAGTACTTC | CASSRQALEQYF
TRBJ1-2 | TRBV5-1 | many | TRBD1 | TGCGCCAGCAGCTTGGCCCCCGGGACAGGGGGTCCAAATGGCTACACCTTC | CASSLAPGTGGPNGYTF
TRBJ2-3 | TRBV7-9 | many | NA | TGTGCCAGCAGCTTAGACGTCATTGAGAGCGAGACCCGCACAGATACGCAGTATTTT | CASSLDVIESETRTDTQYF
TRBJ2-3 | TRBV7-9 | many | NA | TGTGCCAGCAGCTTAAACCTGGATACGCAGTATTTT | CASSLNLDTQYF
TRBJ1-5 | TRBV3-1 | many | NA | TGTGCCAGCAGACTAGATGGGGCGCTGAGCAATCAGCCCCAGCATTTT | CASRLDGALSNQPQHF
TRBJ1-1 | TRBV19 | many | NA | TGTGCCAGTAGTATAGGATGGCGAGGGGTCACTGAAGCTTTCTTT | CASSIGWRGVTEAFF
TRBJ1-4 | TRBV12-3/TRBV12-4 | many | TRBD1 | TGTGCCAGCAGCTCTCTCCAAGCAGGGGGTGAAAAACTGTTTTTT | CASSSLQAGGEKLFF
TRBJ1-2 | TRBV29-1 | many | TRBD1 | TGCAGCGTGGGGGCCGGGACAGCACCCGGCTACACCTTC | CSVGAGTAPGYTF
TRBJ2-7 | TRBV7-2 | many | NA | TGTGCCAGCAGCCGGAGGACAGATTACTACGAGCAGTACTTC | CASSRRTDYYEQYF
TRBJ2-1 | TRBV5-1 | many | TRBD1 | TGCGCCAGCAGCGTGGGGGATGGGACAGGGGGCAATGAGCAGTTCTTC | CASSVGDGTGGNEQFF
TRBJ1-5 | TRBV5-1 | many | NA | TGCGCCAGCATCGGGGAGGATTCTAACAATCAGCCCCAGCATTTT | CASIGEDSNNQPQHF
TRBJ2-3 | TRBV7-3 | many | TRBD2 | TGTGCCAGCAGCCCATCGACTAGCGGAGGCCTTACGCAGTATTTT | CASSPSTSGGLTQYF
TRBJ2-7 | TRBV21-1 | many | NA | TGTGCCTGTTGGGACACCGATTACGAGCAGTACTTC | CACWDTDYEQYF
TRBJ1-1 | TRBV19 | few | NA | TGTGCCAGTAGTATAACAGCGAACACTGAAGCTTTCTTT | CASSITANTEAFF
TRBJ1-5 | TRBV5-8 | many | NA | TGTGCCAGCAGCTTTACGGGTGGAGGTCAGCCCCAGCATTTT | CASSFTGGGQPQHF
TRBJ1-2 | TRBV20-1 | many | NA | TGCAGTGCTAGAATCCCTACCAACTATGGCTACACCTTC | CSARIPTNYGYTF
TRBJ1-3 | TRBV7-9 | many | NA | TGTGCCAGCGCCGGCGGGGAGAGCTCTGGAAACACCATATATTTT | CASAGGESSGNTIYF
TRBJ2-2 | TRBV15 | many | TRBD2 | TGTGCCACCAGCAGAGGCTGGGGGGGATCGACCGGGGAGCTGTTTTTT | CATSRGWGGSTGELFF
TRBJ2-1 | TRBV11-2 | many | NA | TGTGCCAGCAGCAAAACATCGGGGCCGTCCTACAATGAGCAGTTCTTC | CASSKTSGPSYNEQFF
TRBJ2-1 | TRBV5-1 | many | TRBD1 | TGCGCCAGCAGCTTCCCTTGGGCGGGGACAGGCAATGAGCAGTTCTTC | CASSFPWAGTGNEQFF
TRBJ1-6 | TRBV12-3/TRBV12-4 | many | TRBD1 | TGTGCCAGCAGGGGACAGGGTGTTTCACCCCTCAACTTT | CASRGQGVSPLNF
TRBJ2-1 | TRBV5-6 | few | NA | TGTGCCAGCAGCTTTGGTCTTGGTTACTCCTACAATGAGCAGTTCTTC | CASSFGLGYSYNEQFF
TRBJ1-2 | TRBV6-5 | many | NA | TGTGCCAGCAGTCAGGCCGGAGCTAACTATGGCTACACCTTC | CASSQAGANYGYTF
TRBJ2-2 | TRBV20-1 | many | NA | TGCAGTGCTGGAGGAGCGCCGAACACCGGGGAGCTGTTTTTT | CSAGGAPNTGELFF
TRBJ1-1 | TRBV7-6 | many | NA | TGTGCCAGCAGCTTAGTACCGGGTGCTCACACTGAAGCTTTCTTT | CASSLVPGAHTEAFF
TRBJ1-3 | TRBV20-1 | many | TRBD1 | TGCAGTGTCAGACAGGGGGTCCTCTCTGGAAACACCATATATTTT | CSVRQGVLSGNTIYF
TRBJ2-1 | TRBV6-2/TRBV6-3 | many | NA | TGTGCCAGCAGGAATCCCGGGGGCCTGCAGTTCTTC | CASRNPGGLQFF